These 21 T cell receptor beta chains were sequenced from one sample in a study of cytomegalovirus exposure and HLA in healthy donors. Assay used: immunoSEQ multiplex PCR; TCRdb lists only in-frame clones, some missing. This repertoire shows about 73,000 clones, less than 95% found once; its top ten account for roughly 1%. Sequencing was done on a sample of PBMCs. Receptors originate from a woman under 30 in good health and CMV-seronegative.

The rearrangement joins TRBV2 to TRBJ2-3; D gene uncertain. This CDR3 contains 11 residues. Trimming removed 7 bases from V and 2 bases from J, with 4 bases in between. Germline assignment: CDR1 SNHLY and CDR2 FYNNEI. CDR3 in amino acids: CASTLTDTQYF. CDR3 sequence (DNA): TGTGCCAGCACTCTCACAGATACGCAGTATTTT.

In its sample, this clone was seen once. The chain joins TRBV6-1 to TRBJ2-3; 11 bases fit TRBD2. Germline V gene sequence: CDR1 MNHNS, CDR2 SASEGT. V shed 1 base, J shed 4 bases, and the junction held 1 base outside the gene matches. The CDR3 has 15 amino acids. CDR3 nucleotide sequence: TGTGCCAGCAGTGAAGAACTAGCGGGAGCAGATACGCAGTATTTT. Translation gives CASSEELAGADTQYF.

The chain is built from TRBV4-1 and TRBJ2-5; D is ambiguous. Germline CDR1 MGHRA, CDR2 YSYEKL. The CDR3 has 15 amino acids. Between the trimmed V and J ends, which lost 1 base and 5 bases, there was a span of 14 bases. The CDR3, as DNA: TGCGCCAGCAGCCAAGTACGGGTTTCCACCGAGACCCAGTACTTC. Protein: CASSQVRVSTETQYF.

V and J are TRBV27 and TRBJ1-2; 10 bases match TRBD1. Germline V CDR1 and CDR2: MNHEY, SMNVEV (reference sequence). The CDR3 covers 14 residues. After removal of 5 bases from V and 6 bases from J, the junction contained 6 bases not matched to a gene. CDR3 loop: CASSPLGTGDGYTF. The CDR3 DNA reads TGTGCCAGCAGTCCCCTGGGGACAGGGGATGGCTACACCTTC.

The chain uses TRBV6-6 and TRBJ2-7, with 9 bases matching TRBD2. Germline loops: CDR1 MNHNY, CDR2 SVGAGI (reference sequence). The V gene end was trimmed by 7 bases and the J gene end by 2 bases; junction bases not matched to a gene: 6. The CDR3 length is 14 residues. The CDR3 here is CASTPTSGTYEQYF. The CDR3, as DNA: TGTGCCAGCACCCCGACTAGCGGAACCTACGAGCAGTACTTC.

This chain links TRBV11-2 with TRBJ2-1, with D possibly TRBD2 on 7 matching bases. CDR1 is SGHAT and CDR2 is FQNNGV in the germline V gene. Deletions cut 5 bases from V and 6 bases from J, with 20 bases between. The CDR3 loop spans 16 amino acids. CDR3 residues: CASSQSWGGQGNEQFF. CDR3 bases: TGTGCCAGCAGCCAAAGTTGGGGGGGCCAGGGCAATGAGCAGTTCTTC.

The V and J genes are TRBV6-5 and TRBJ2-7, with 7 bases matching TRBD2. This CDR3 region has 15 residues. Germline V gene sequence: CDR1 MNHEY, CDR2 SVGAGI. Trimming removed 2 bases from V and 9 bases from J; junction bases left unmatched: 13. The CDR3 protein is CASSYEAGAGKGQYF. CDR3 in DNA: TGTGCCAGCAGTTACGAGGCGGGAGCTGGAAAGGGGCAGTACTTC.

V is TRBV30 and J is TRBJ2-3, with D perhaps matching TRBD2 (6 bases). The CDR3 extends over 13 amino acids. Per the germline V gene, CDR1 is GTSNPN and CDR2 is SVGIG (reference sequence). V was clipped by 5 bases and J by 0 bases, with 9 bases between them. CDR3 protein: CAWGEESTDTQYF. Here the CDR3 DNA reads TGTGCCTGGGGGGAGGAGAGCACAGATACGCAGTATTTT.

The CDR3 DNA follows: TGTGCCAGCAGCCAAATAATAGGGACTAGCGGGGGAGATACGCAGTATTTT. The encoded protein is CASSQIIGTSGGDTQYF. V usage is TRBV4-2 and J usage is TRBJ2-3; 14 bases agree with TRBD2. CDR3 size: 17 residues. Germline loops: CDR1 LGHNA, CDR2 YNFKEQ. Losses at the gene ends were 2 bases for V and 5 bases for J; bases not matched to a gene: 6.

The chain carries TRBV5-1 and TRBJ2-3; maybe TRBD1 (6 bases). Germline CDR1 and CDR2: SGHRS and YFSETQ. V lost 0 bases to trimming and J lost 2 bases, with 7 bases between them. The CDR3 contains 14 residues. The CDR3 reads CASSLAGVTDTQYF. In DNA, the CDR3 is TGCGCCAGCAGCTTGGCAGGGGTCACAGATACGCAGTATTTT.

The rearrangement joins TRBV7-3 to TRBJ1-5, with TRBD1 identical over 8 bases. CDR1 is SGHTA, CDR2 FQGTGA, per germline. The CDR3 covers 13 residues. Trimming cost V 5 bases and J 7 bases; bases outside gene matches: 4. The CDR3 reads CASSTGGGQPQHF. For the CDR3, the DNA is TGTGCCAGCAGCACAGGGGGTGGCCAGCCCCAGCATTTT.

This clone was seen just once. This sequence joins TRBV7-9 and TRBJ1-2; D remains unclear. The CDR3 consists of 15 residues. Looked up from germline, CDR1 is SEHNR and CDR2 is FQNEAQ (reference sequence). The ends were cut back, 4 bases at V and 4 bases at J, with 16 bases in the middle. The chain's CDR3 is CASSSARVPAYGYTF. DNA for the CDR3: TGTGCCAGCAGCTCCGCGAGGGTCCCCGCCTATGGCTACACCTTC. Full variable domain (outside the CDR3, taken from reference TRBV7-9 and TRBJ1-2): DTGVSQNPRHKITKRGQNVTFRCDPISEHNRLYWYRQTLGQGPEFLTYFQNEAQLEKSRLLSDRFSAERPKGSFSTLEIQRTEQGDSAMYLCASSSARVPAYGYTFGSGTRLTVV.

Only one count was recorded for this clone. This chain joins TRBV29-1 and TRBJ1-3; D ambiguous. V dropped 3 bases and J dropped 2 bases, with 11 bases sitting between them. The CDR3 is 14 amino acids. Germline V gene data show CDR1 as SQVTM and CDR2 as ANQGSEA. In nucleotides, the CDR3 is TGCAGCGTTGAGACGCAGGATACTGGAAACACCATATATTTT. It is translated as CSVETQDTGNTIYF. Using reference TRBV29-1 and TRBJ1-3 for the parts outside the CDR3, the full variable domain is SAVISQKPSRDICQRGTSLTIQCQVDSQVTMMFWYRQQPGQSLTLIATANQGSEATYESGFVIDKFPISRPNLTFSTLTVSNMSPEDSSIYLCSVETQDTGNTIYFGEGSWLTVV.

In DNA form, the CDR3 reads TGTGCCAGCAGCTTAGGGACAGGGGGGAGACAGCCCCAGCATTTT. Protein sequence: CASSLGTGGRQPQHF. The chain links TRBV7-8 to TRBJ1-5; TRBD1 matches at 10 bases. In germline, CDR1 is SGHVS, CDR2 FQNEAQ. V shed 1 base, J shed 7 bases, and the junction held 4 bases outside the gene matches. This CDR3 spans 15 amino acids.

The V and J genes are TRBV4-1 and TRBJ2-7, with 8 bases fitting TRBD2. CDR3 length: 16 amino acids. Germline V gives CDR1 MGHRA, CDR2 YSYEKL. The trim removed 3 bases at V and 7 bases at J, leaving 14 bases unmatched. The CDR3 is CASSQSPRGVVKEQYF. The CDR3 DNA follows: TGCGCCAGCAGCCAGTCGCCGCGGGGGGTCGTGAAGGAGCAGTACTTC.

The CDR3 loop is CATSQGDVTTGELFF. Written as DNA, the CDR3 is TGTGCCACCAGCCAGGGTGACGTAACAACCGGGGAGCTGTTTTTT. This chain joins TRBV15 and TRBJ2-2, with a possible D match to TRBD1 (5 bases). The V end was cut by 5 bases, the J end by 5 bases, with 15 bases between. Germline V CDR1 and CDR2: LNHNV, YYDKDF (reference sequence). This CDR3 has 15 amino acids.

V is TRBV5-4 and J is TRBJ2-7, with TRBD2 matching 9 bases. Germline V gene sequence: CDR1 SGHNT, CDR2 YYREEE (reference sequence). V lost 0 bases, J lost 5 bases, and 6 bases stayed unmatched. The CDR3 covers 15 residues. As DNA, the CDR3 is TGTGCCAGCAGCTTGGAGGCTAGCGGGATTAACGAGCAGTACTTC. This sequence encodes CASSLEASGINEQYF.

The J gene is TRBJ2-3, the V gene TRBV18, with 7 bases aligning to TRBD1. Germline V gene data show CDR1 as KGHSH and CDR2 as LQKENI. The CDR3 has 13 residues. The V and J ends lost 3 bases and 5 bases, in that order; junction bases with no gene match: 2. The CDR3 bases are TGTGCCAGCTCACCCGGGACAGTAGATACGCAGTATTTT. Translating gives CASSPGTVDTQYF.

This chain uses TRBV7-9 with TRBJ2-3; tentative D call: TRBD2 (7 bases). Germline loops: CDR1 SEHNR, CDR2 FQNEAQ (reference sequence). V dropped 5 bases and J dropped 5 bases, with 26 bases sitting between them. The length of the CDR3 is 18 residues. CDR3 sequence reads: CASSPPGDRGAYIDTQYF. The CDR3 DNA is TGTGCCAGCAGCCCCCCCGGTGATCGGGGGGCTTACATAGATACGCAGTATTTT.

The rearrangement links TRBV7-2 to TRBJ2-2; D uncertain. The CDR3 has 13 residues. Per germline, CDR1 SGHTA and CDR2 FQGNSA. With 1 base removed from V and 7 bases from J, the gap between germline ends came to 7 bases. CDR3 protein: CASSLVTSGELFF. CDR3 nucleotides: TGTGCCAGCAGCTTAGTTACCAGCGGGGAGCTGTTTTTT.

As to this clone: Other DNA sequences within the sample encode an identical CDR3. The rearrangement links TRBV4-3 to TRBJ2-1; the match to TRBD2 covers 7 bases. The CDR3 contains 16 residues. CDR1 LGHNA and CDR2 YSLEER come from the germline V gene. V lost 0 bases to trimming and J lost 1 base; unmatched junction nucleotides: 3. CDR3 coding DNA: TGCGCCAGCAGCCAAGAGGGCGGGGGATCCTACAATGAGCAGTTCTTC. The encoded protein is CASSQEGGGSYNEQFF.